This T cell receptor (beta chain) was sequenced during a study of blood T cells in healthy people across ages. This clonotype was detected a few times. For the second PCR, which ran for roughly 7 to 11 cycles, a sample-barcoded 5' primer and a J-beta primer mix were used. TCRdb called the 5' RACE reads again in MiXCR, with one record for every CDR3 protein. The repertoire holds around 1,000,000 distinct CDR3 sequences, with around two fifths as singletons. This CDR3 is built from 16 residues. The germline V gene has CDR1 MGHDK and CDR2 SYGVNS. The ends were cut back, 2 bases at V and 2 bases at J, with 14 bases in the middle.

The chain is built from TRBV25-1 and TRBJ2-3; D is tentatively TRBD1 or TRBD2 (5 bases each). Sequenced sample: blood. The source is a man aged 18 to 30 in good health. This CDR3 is CASSEMGVLFTDTQYF. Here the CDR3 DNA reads TGTGCCAGCAGTGAAATGGGGGTCTTATTCACAGATACGCAGTATTTT. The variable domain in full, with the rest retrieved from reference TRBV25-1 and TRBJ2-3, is EADIYQTPRYLVIGTGKKITLECSQTMGHDKMYWYQQDPGMELHLIHYSYGVNSTEKGDLSSESTVSRIRTEHFPLTLESARPSHTSQYLCASSEMGVLFTDTQYFGPGTRLTVL.